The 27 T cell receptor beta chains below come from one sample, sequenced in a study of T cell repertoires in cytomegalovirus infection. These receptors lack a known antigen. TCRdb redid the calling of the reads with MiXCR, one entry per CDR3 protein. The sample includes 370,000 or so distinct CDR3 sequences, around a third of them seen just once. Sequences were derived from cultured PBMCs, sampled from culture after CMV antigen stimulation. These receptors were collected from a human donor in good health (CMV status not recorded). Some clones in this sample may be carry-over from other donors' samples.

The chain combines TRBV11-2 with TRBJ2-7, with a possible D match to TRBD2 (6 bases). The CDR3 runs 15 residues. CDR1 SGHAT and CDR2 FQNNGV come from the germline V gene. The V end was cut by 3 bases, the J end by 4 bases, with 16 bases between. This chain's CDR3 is CASSFLGGAGYEQYV. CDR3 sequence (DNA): TGTGCCAGCAGCTTTTTGGGAGGCGCGGGATACGAGCAGTACGTC.

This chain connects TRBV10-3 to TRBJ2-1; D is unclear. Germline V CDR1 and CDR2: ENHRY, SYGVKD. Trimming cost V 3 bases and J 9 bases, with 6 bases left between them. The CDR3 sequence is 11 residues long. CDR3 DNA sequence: TGTGCCATCAGTGAAAGGAGTGAGCAGTTCTTC. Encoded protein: CAISERSEQFF.

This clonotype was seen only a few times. The CDR3 nucleotides are TGTGCCAGCAGCTCAACCTTACAGAGGGCCGCACAAGAGACCCAGTACTTC. It codes for CASSSTLQRAAQETQYF. This chain joins TRBV7-9 and TRBJ2-5; D may be TRBD2 (5 bases). The CDR3 contains 17 residues. Germline CDR1 reads SEHNR; CDR2 reads FQNEAQ (reference sequence). The germline V and J ends were trimmed by 4 bases and 2 bases, with 20 bases remaining between them.

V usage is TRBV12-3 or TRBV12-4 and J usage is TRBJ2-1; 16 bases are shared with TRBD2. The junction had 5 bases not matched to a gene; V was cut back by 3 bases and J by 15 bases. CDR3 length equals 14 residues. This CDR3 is CASSFGTSGRGRFF. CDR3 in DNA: TGTGCCAGCAGTTTCGGGACTAGCGGGAGGGGTCGGTTCTTC.

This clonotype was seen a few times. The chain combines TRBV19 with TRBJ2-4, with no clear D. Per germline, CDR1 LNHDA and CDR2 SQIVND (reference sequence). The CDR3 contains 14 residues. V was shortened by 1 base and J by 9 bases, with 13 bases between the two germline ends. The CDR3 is CASSIGSLGTIQYF. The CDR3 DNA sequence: TGTGCCAGTAGTATAGGTAGCTTGGGAACCATTCAGTACTTC.

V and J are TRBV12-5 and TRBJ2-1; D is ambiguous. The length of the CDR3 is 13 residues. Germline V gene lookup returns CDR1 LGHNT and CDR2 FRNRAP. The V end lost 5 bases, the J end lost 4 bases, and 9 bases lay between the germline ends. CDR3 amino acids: CASGPTRYNEQFF. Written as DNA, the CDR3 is TGTGCTAGTGGTCCCACCCGATACAATGAGCAGTTCTTC.

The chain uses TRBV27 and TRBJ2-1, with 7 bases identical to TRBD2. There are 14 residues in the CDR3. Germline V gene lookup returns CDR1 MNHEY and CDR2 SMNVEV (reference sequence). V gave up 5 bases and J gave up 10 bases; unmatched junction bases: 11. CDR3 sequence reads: CASSRLAAIGEQFF. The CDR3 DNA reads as TGTGCCAGCAGTCGGCTAGCGGCTATTGGGGAGCAGTTCTTC.

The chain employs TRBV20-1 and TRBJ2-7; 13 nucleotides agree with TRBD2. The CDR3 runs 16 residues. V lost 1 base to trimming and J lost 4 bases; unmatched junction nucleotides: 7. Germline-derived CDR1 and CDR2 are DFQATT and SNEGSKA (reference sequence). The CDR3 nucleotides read TGCAGTGCTAGAGGGTCTGGACTAGCGGGAGTATACGAGCAGTACTTC. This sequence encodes CSARGSGLAGVYEQYF.

This CDR3 reads CASSFQTQSGDTQYF. The CDR3 DNA reads TGTGCCAGCAGTTTTCAGACTCAAAGCGGAGATACGCAGTATTTT. This rearrangement joins TRBV27 to TRBJ2-3; tentatively, D is TRBD2 (5 bases). Germline V gives CDR1 MNHEY, CDR2 SMNVEV (reference sequence). The CDR3 length is 15 residues. V dropped 3 bases and J dropped 5 bases, with 15 bases sitting between them.

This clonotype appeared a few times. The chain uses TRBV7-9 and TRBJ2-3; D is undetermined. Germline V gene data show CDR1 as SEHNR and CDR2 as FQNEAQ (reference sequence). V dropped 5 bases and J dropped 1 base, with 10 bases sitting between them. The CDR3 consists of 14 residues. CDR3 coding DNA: TGTGCCAGCAGCGCCTCTATTCGCACAGATACGCAGTATTTT. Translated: CASSASIRTDTQYF.

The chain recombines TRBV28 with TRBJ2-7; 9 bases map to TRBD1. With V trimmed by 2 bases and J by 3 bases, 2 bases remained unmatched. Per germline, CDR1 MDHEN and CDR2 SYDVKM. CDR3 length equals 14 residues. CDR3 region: CASSLLDRGYEQYF. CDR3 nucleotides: TGTGCCAGCAGTTTACTGGACAGGGGCTACGAGCAGTACTTC.

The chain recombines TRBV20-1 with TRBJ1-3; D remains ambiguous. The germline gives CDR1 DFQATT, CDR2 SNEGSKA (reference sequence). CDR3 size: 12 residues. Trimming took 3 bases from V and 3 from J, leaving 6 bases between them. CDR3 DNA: TGCAGTGCTAGCGTTGTTGGAAACACCATATATTTT. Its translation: CSASVVGNTIYF.

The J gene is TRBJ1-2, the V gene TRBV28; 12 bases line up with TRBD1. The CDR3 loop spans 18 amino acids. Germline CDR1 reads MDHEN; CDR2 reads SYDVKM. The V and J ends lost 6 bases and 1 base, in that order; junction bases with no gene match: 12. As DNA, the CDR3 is TGTGCCAGCAGCCAAGTTGGGGGACAGGGGGCCCTTAACTATGGCTACACCTTC. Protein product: CASSQVGGQGALNYGYTF.

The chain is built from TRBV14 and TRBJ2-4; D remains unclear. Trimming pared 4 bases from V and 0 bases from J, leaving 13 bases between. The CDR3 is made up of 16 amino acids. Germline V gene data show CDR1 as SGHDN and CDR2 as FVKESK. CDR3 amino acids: CASSPNLPLAKNIQYF. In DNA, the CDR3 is TGTGCCAGCAGCCCAAATCTACCCCTAGCCAAAAACATTCAGTACTTC.

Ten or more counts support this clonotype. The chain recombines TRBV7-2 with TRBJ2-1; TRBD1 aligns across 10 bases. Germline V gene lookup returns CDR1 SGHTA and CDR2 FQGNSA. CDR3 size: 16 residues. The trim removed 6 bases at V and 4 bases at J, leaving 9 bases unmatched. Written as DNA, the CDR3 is TGTGCCAGCAGAACCGGACAGGGGGTGTCATACAATGAGCAGTTCTTC. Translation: CASRTGQGVSYNEQFF.

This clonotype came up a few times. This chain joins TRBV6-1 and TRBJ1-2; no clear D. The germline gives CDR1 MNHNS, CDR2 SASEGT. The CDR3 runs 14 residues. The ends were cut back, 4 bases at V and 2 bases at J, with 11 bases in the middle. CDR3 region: CASSATTVNYGYTF. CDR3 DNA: TGTGCCAGCAGTGCAACGACCGTAAACTATGGCTACACCTTC.

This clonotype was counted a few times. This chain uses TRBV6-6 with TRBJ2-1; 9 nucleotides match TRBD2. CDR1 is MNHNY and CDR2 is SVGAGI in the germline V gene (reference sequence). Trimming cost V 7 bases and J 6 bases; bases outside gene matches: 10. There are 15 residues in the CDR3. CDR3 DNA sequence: TGTGCCAGCAACTATTTCGCTAGCGGGGTCAATGAGCAGTTCTTC. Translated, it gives CASNYFASGVNEQFF.

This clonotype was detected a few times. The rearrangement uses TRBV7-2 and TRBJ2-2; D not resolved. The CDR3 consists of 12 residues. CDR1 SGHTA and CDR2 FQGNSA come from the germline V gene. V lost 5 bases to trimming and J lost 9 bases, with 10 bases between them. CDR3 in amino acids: CASSPEGRELFF. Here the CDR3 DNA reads TGTGCCAGCAGCCCCGAAGGCCGGGAGCTGTTTTTT.

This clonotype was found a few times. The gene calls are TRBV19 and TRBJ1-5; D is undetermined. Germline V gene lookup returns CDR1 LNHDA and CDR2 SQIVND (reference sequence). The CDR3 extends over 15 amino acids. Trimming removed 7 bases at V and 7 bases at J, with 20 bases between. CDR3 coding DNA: TGTGCCAGTACGTCTTGGGTAGGGTTAGGACAGCCCCAGCATTTT. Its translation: CASTSWVGLGQPQHF.

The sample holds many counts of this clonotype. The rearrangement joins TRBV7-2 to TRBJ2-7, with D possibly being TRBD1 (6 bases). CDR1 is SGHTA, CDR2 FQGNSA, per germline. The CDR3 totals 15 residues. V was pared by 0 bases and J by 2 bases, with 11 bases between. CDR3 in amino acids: CASSLAQGGTYEQYF. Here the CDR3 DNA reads TGTGCCAGCAGCTTAGCGCAAGGGGGTACCTACGAGCAGTACTTC.

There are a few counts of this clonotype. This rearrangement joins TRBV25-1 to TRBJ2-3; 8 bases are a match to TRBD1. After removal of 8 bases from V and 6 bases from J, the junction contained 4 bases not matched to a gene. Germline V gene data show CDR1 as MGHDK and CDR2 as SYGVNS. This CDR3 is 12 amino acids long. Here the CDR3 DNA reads TGTGCCAGCCAAACAGGGGGGGATACGCAGTATTTT. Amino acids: CASQTGGDTQYF.

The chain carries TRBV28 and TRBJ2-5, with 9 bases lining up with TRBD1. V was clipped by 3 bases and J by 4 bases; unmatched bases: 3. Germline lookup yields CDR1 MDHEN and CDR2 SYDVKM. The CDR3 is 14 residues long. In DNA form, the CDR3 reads TGTGCCAGCAGTTTTTCGGGACAGGGAGAGACCCAGTACTTC. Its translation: CASSFSGQGETQYF.

The CDR3 loop is CASSPTTNSPLHF. CDR3 sequence (DNA): TGTGCCAGCAGCCCCACGACGAATTCACCCCTCCACTTT. The chain joins TRBV5-6 to TRBJ1-6; D gene ambiguous. The CDR3 covers 13 residues. The germline V gene encodes CDR1 SGHDT and CDR2 YYEEEE. V gave up 4 bases and J gave up 7 bases, with 9 bases separating them. Full variable domain (rest looked up from reference TRBV5-6 and TRBJ1-6): DAGVTQSPTHLIKTRGQQVTLRCSPKSGHDTVSWYQQALGQGPQFIFQYYEEEERQRGNFPDRFSGHQFPNYSSELNVNALLLGDSALYLCASSPTTNSPLHFGNGTRLTVT.

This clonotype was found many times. CDR3: CASSSFTEAFF. Written as DNA, the CDR3 is TGTGCCAGCAGCTCCTTCACTGAAGCTTTCTTT. The genes are TRBV7-2 and TRBJ1-1; D remains ambiguous. The CDR3 spans 11 residues. V lost 4 bases and J lost 4, with 4 bases in between. Germline CDR1 reads SGHTA; CDR2 reads FQGNSA.

The CDR3 sequence: CASSSAWGSGQPQHF. The CDR3 nucleotides are TGTGCCAGCAGCTCAGCCTGGGGAAGTGGGCAGCCCCAGCATTTT. V is TRBV7-9 and J is TRBJ1-5; D remains ambiguous. CDR1 and CDR2 from the germline V gene are SEHNR and FQNEAQ (reference sequence). The CDR3 covers 15 residues. The V end lost 4 bases, the J end lost 7 bases, and 17 bases lay between the germline ends.

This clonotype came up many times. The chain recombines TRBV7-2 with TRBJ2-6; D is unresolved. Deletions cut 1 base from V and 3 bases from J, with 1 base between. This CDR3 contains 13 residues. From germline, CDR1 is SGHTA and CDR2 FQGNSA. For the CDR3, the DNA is TGTGCCAGCAGCTTAGGTGGGGCCAACGTCCTGACTTTC. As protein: CASSLGGANVLTF.

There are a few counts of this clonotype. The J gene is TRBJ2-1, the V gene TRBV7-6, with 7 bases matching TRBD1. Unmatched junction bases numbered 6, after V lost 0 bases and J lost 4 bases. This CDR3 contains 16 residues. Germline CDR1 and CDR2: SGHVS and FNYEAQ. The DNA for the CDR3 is TGTGCCAGCAGCTTAGCCTGGGCAGGGGGATACAATGAGCAGTTCTTC. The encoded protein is CASSLAWAGGYNEQFF.